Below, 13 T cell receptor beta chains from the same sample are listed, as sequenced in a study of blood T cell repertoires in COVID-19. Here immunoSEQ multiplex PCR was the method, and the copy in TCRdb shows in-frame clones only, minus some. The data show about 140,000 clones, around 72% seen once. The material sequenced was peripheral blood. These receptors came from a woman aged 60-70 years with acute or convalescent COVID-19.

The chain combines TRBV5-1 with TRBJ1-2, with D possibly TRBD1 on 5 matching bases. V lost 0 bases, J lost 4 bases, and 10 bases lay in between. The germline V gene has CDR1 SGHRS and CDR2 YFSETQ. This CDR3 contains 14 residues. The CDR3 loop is CASSLVQGAYGYTF. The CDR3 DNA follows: TGCGCCAGCAGCTTGGTGCAGGGCGCCTATGGCTACACCTTC.

CDR3 protein: CASSRDFASPLHF. The CDR3 DNA reads TGTGCCAGCAGCCGGGACTTTGCTTCACCCCTCCACTTT. This chain joins TRBV7-2 and TRBJ1-6, with D possibly TRBD1 on 5 matching bases. CDR1 SGHTA and CDR2 FQGNSA come from the germline V gene. The CDR3 sequence is 13 residues long. Trimming removed 5 bases at V and 9 bases at J, with 11 bases between. Full variable domain (rest looked up from reference TRBV7-2 and TRBJ1-6): GAGVSQSPSNKVTEKGKDVELRCDPISGHTALYWYRQSLGQGLEFLIYFQGNSAPDKSGLPSDRFSAERTGGSVSTLTIQRTQQEDSAVYLCASSRDFASPLHFGNGTRLTVT.

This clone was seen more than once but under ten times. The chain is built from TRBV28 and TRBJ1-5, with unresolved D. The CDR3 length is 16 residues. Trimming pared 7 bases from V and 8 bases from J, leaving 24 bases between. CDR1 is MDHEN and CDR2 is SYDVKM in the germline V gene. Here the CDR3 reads CASKNPPLGSLEPQHF. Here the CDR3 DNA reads TGTGCCAGCAAAAACCCTCCACTGGGGAGTTTAGAGCCCCAGCATTTT.

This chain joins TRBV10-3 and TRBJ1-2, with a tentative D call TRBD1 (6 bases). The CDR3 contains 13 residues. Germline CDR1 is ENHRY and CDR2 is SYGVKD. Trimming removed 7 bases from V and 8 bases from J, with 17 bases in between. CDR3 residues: CAINTGQGQGYTF. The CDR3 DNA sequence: TGTGCCATCAATACTGGGCAGGGGCAGGGCTACACCTTC.

In DNA, the CDR3 is TGTGCCAGCAGCTTAAGGTCAGGAGGGGTTGGTAATTCACCCCTCCACTTT. This codes for CASSLRSGGVGNSPLHF. The chain is built from TRBV7-2 and TRBJ1-6; possible D gene TRBD1, 5 bases. Looked up from germline, CDR1 is SGHTA and CDR2 is FQGNSA. The CDR3 totals 17 residues. V lost 2 bases and J 6 bases, leaving 17 bases between the germline ends.

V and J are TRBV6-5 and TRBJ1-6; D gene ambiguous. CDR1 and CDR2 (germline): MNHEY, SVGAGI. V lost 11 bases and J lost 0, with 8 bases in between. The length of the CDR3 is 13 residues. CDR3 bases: TGTGCCGCCCCGAGCTCCTATAATTCACCCCTCCACTTT. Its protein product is CAAPSSYNSPLHF.

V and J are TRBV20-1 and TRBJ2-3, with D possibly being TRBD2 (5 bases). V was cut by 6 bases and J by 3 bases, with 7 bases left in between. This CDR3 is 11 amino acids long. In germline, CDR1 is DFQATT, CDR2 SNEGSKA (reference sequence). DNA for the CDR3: TGCAGTGCCCGGAGGACAGATACGCAGTATTTT. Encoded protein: CSARRTDTQYF.

The CDR3 bases are TGTGCCAGCAGCTCCGCCCCGGGACTAGGGAACAATGAGCAGTTCTTC. Protein sequence: CASSSAPGLGNNEQFF. The V and J genes are TRBV7-3 and TRBJ2-1; 8 positions agree with TRBD2. Losses at the gene ends were 4 bases for V and 5 bases for J; bases not matched to a gene: 10. Germline-derived CDR1 and CDR2 are SGHTA and FQGTGA. This CDR3 is 16 amino acids long.

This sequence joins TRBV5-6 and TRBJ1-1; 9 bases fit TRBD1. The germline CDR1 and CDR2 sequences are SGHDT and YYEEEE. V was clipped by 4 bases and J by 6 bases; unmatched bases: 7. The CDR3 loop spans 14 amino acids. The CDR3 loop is CASSQTGGRPEAFF. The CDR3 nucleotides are TGTGCCAGCAGCCAGACAGGGGGGAGGCCTGAAGCTTTCTTT.

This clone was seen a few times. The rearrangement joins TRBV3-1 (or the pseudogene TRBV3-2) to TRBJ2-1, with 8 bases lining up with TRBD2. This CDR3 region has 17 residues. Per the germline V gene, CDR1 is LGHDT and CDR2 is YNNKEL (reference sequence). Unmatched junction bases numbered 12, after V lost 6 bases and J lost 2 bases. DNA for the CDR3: TGTGCCAGCAGTCAGGTCCCAAGCGGGAGAGCCTACAATGAGCAGTTCTTC. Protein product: CASSQVPSGRAYNEQFF.

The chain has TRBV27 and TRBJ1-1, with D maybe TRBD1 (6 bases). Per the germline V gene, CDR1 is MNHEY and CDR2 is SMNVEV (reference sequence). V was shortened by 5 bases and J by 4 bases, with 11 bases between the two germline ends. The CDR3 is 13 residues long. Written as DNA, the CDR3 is TGTGCCAGCAGTCGCAGGGGTAGCACTGAAGCTTTCTTT. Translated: CASSRRGSTEAFF.

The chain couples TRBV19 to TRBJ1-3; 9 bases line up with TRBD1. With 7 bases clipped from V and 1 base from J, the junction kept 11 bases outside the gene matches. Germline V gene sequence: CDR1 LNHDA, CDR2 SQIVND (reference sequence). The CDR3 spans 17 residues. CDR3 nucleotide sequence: TGTGCCAGTACCTCCCCCCGGGACAGGGATTCTGGAAACACCATATATTTT. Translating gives CASTSPRDRDSGNTIYF.

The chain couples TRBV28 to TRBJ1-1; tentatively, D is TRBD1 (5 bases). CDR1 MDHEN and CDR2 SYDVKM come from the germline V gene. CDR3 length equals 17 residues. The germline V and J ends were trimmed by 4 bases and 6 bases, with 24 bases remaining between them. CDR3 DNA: TGTGCCAGCAGTTCCTTGGGGGGTCCCGAGGTAGTACCTGAAGCTTTCTTT. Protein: CASSSLGGPEVVPEAFF. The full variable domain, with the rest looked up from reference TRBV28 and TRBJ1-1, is DVKVTQSSRYLVKRTGEKVFLECVQDMDHENMFWYRQDPGLGLRLIYFSYDVKMKEKGDIPEGYSVSREKKERFSLILESASTNQTSMYLCASSSLGGPEVVPEAFFGQGTRLTVV.